A selection of T cell receptor beta chains follows, all from one sample in a study of metastatic and nonmetastatic thyroid tumors. TCRdb reprocessed the PCR reads using MiXCR. This sample yields roughly 46,000 clones, of which about 25% are seen a single time; 3.4% belongs to the top ten. Sequenced: blood. These receptors were obtained from a male donor with papillary thyroid cancer or a benign thyroid nodule (not recorded which). Some clones in this sample may be carry-over from other donors' samples. The CDR3 runs from the conserved cysteine through the conserved F or W. A D gene is named only where the DNA matches it firmly. Part of the rows lack a size; the others show once, few, many or a class for expanded clones.

CDR3 protein	CDR3 DNA	D gene	J gene	clone size	V gene
CASSSLGGGIGTAFF	TGTGCCAGCAGCTCCCTGGGCGGTGGGATAGGTACGGCTTTCTTT	NA	TRBJ1-1	few	TRBV28
CASSLFRTSYEQYF	TGTGCCAGCAGTTTATTTCGGACCTCCTACGAGCAGTACTTC	NA	TRBJ2-7	NA	TRBV27
CASTGGGYGYTF	TGTGCCAGCACCGGGGGAGGGTATGGCTACACCTTC	NA	TRBJ1-2	NA	TRBV6-1
CSARGGSGQTGELFF	TGCAGTGCTAGAGGGGGCAGTGGCCAAACCGGGGAGCTGTTTTTT	NA	TRBJ2-2	NA	TRBV20-1
CASWDRAQLNYGYTF	TGCGCCAGCTGGGACAGGGCCCAACTTAACTATGGCTACACCTTC	TRBD1	TRBJ1-2	NA	TRBV5-1
CASSPLAEKETQYF	TGTGCCAGCTCACCACTAGCGGAAAAAGAGACCCAGTACTTC	NA	TRBJ2-5	NA	TRBV18
CASKGLAGVNTGELFF	TGTGCCAGCAAAGGACTAGCGGGAGTCAACACCGGGGAGCTGTTTTTT	TRBD2	TRBJ2-2	many	TRBV19
CAWGRGAGANVLTF	TGTGCCTGGGGGAGAGGGGCTGGGGCCAACGTCCTGACTTTC	NA	TRBJ2-6	NA	TRBV30
CVSQGRIEAFF	TGTGTCAGCCAGGGGAGAATTGAAGCTTTCTTT	NA	TRBJ1-1	NA	TRBV5-8
CASSYRTSGIYNEQFF	TGTGCCAGCAGCTACCGGACTAGCGGGATCTACAATGAGCAGTTCTTC	TRBD2	TRBJ2-1	NA	TRBV11-1
CASSQGLQNTIYF	TGTGCCAGCAGCCAAGGACTCCAGAACACCATATATTTT	NA	TRBJ1-3	many	TRBV7-9
CASSESTIPYEQYF	TGTGCCAGCAGTGAAAGCACGATTCCCTACGAGCAGTACTTC	NA	TRBJ2-7	NA	TRBV6-1
CAMLSGTGGEREGQEMAQYF	TGTGCCATGCTGAGCGGGACAGGGGGAGAGCGGGAGGGTCAAGAGATGGCCCAGTACTTC	NA	TRBJ2-5	many	TRBV10-3
CASSPRATSGQETQYF	TGCGCCAGCAGCCCCAGAGCCACTAGCGGACAAGAGACCCAGTACTTC	TRBD2	TRBJ2-5	many	TRBV5-1
CASSLEGVNYEQYF	TGCGCCAGCAGCTTGGAGGGCGTAAACTACGAGCAGTACTTC	NA	TRBJ2-7	NA	TRBV5-1
CASSESGGVLYF	TGCGCCAGCAGTGAGTCGGGAGGTGTGTTGTACTTC	NA	TRBJ2-7	NA	TRBV10-1
CASSPDSGRNTGELFF	TGTGCCAGCAGCCCCGATAGCGGGAGAAACACCGGGGAGTTGTTTTTT	TRBD2	TRBJ2-2	NA	TRBV9
CASSPRLAGGTGELFF	TGTGCCAGCAGTCCACGACTAGCGGGAGGTACCGGGGAGCTGTTTTTT	TRBD2	TRBJ2-2	many	TRBV7-9
CASRSIQGWYEQFF	TGTGCCAGCAGGTCTATACAGGGTTGGTATGAGCAGTTCTTC	NA	TRBJ2-1	NA	TRBV6-2/TRBV6-3
CAWSVWNDQETQYF	TGTGCCTGGAGTGTGTGGAACGACCAAGAGACCCAGTACTTC	NA	TRBJ2-5	NA	TRBV30
CASSPNRRGGELFF	TGTGCCAGCAGCCCCAATCGCAGAGGCGGGGAGCTGTTTTTT	NA	TRBJ2-2	many	TRBV6-2/TRBV6-3
CASSEAIGVSAEAFF	TGTGCCAGCAGTGAAGCGATCGGGGTATCGGCTGAAGCTTTCTTT	NA	TRBJ1-1	NA	TRBV6-1
CSARRTNTEAFF	TGCAGTGCTAGGCGAACGAACACTGAAGCTTTCTTT	NA	TRBJ1-1	NA	TRBV20-1
CAWSAQGGGANVLTF	TGTGCCTGGAGTGCTCAGGGAGGTGGGGCCAACGTCCTGACTTTC	NA	TRBJ2-6	medium-sized	TRBV30
CSARPSAKGAQTEAFF	TGCAGTGCTAGACCATCAGCGAAGGGGGCGCAAACTGAAGCTTTCTTT	TRBD1	TRBJ1-1	NA	TRBV20-1
CAWTGYDEKLFF	TGTGCCTGGACTGGGTACGATGAAAAACTGTTTTTT	NA	TRBJ1-4	medium-sized	TRBV30
CSASTWEGRGEELFF	TGCAGTGCTAGTACTTGGGAGGGTCGGGGGGAGGAACTGTTTTTT	NA	TRBJ1-4	many	TRBV20-1
CASSYSLPASNTGELFF	TGTGCCAGCAGTTACTCACTCCCAGCTTCGAACACCGGGGAGCTGTTTTTT	NA	TRBJ2-2	NA	TRBV6-2/TRBV6-3
CASSPLAFGTDTQYF	TGTGCCAGCAGTCCACTAGCGTTTGGCACAGATACGCAGTATTTT	TRBD2	TRBJ2-3	NA	TRBV9
CASSLLAARSTDTQYF	TGTGCCAGCAGTTTACTGGCAGCGAGAAGCACAGATACGCAGTATTTT	NA	TRBJ2-3	many	TRBV28
CASSSGTGLGKTQYF	TGCGCCAGCAGCTCAGGGACAGGTTTGGGTAAGACCCAGTACTTC	TRBD1	TRBJ2-5	many	TRBV5-1
CASSPKGDQPQHF	TGTGCCAGCAGTCCTAAGGGGGATCAGCCCCAGCATTTT	NA	TRBJ1-5	many	TRBV6-1
CASSPRSPSYEQYF	TGTGCCAGCTCACCACGAAGTCCCTCCTACGAGCAGTACTTC	NA	TRBJ2-7	medium-sized	TRBV18
CASSGRVGNEQFF	TGTGCCAGCAGCGGAAGGGTAGGCAATGAGCAGTTCTTC	NA	TRBJ2-1	few	TRBV6-2/TRBV6-3
CASSLDRGNQPQHF	TGTGCCAGCAGCTTAGACAGGGGCAATCAGCCCCAGCATTTT	NA	TRBJ1-5	many	TRBV7-2
CASSPQVGTSGNGELFF	TGCGCCAGCAGCCCGCAGGTCGGGACTAGCGGGAATGGGGAGCTGTTTTTT	TRBD2	TRBJ2-2	NA	TRBV5-1
CASSQGVRGVYEQYF	TGCGCCAGCAGCCAAGGGGTGCGGGGGGTCTACGAGCAGTACTTC	TRBD2	TRBJ2-7	many	TRBV4-1
CASSLGGRTFYNEQFF	TGTGCCAGCAGCTTAGGAGGGCGGACTTTCTACAATGAGCAGTTCTTC	NA	TRBJ2-1	many	TRBV11-3
CATSDTGSYEQYF	TGTGCCACCAGTGATACGGGGTCCTACGAGCAGTACTTC	NA	TRBJ2-7	few	TRBV24-1
CASNHREVNTEAFF	TGTGCCAGCAATCACCGGGAGGTGAACACTGAAGCTTTCTTT	NA	TRBJ1-1	medium-sized	TRBV6-1
CASSQGWSVKNYGYTF	TGTGCCAGCAGCCAGGGGTGGTCAGTAAAAAACTATGGCTACACCTTC	NA	TRBJ1-2	few	TRBV28
CASSWRGLGVTHYGYTF	TGTGCCAGCAGCTGGAGAGGCCTGGGGGTGACCCACTATGGCTACACCTTC	NA	TRBJ1-2	NA	TRBV11-2
CASNVYGTGFNYGYTF	TGTGCCAGCAACGTCTATGGGACAGGATTTAACTATGGCTACACCTTC	TRBD1	TRBJ1-2	few	TRBV6-1
CASSIDPTGSYEQYF	TGTGCCAGTAGTATAGACCCGACAGGCTCCTACGAGCAGTACTTC	NA	TRBJ2-7	NA	TRBV19
CASSDGTSGTDTQYF	TGTGCCAGCAGTGACGGGACTAGCGGCACAGATACGCAGTATTTT	TRBD2	TRBJ2-3	many	TRBV6-4
CASSESAEKDEQYF	TGTGCCAGCAGTGAGTCAGCCGAAAAGGACGAGCAGTACTTC	NA	TRBJ2-7	many	TRBV6-4
CASSISPNTGELFF	TGTGCCAGTAGTATAAGCCCGAACACCGGGGAGCTGTTTTTT	NA	TRBJ2-2	NA	TRBV19
CASSLAGGGETQYF	TGTGCCAGCAGCTTGGCGGGGGGAGGAGAGACCCAGTACTTC	TRBD2	TRBJ2-5	NA	TRBV7-2
CASSNRQGSETQYF	TGTGCCAGCAGTAACCGACAGGGGTCGGAGACCCAGTACTTC	TRBD1	TRBJ2-5	many	TRBV28
CASSLTTEETQYF	TGTGCCAGCAGCTTAACGACAGAAGAGACCCAGTACTTC	NA	TRBJ2-5	many	TRBV7-3